Below, 27 T cell receptor beta chains from the same sample are listed, as sequenced in a study of blood T cell repertoires in COVID-19. Libraries were prepared by immunoSEQ multiplex PCR; TCRdb keeps only in-frame clonotypes and omits some of them. The data hold roughly 120,000 clones, with over 80% observed a single time. The sample was peripheral blood. The receptors shown here come from a woman in her forties or fifties with acute or convalescent COVID-19.

The chain combines TRBV7-2 with TRBJ2-4, with 11 bases aligning to TRBD2. Germline CDR1 reads SGHTA; CDR2 reads FQGNSA. V lost 5 bases, J lost 0 bases, and 9 bases stayed unmatched. This CDR3 has 18 residues. The CDR3 is CASSLDLGLAGAKNIQYF. The CDR3 nucleotides are TGTGCCAGCAGCCTGGATCTTGGACTAGCGGGAGCCAAAAACATTCAGTACTTC.

The chain links TRBV7-9 to TRBJ2-3; 9 bases map to TRBD1. V trimming: 2 bases; J trimming: 4 bases; junction bases outside the gene matches: 10. The germline CDR1 and CDR2 sequences are SEHNR and FQNEAQ (reference sequence). The CDR3 covers 17 residues. The CDR3 nucleotides are TGTGCCAGCAGCTTATCGTATCTGCGGGACAGGGCAGATACGCAGTATTTT. Protein product: CASSLSYLRDRADTQYF.

The J gene is TRBJ1-1, the V gene TRBV4-2; 11 nucleotides align to TRBD1. This CDR3 contains 17 residues. V gave up 0 bases and J gave up 1 base; unmatched junction bases: 4. Germline lookup yields CDR1 LGHNA and CDR2 YNFKEQ. CDR3 DNA sequence: TGTGCCAGCAGCCAAGATAAGGGACAGGGGGAGAACACTGAAGCTTTCTTT. This gives the protein CASSQDKGQGENTEAFF.

This chain links TRBV5-5 with TRBJ2-7; 7 bases are a match to TRBD2. Germline V CDR1 and CDR2: SGHKS, YYEKEE (reference sequence). The CDR3 has 13 amino acids. V gave up 4 bases and J gave up 3 bases; unmatched junction bases: 4. The DNA for the CDR3 is TGTGCCAGCAGCCCCGGGGGGTTCTACGAGCAGTACTTC. Its protein product is CASSPGGFYEQYF.

The V gene is TRBV30, the J gene TRBJ1-1, with 8 positions matching TRBD1. CDR3 length: 13 amino acids. Germline V gene data show CDR1 as GTSNPN and CDR2 as SVGIG (reference sequence). V lost 0 bases and J lost 4; bases outside the gene matches: 1. The CDR3 region has the DNA TGTGCCTGGAGTGTAACAGGGGGCACTGAAGCTTTCTTT. Its protein product is CAWSVTGGTEAFF.

This clone was observed a single time. This chain links TRBV6-2 or TRBV6-3 with TRBJ2-3; D gene unclear. Deletions cut 5 bases from V and 1 base from J, with 4 bases between. Germline lookup yields CDR1 MNHEY and CDR2 SVGEGT. This CDR3 has 12 residues. The CDR3 region has the DNA TGTGCCAGCAGTGGGCGCACAGATACGCAGTATTTT. It specifies CASSGRTDTQYF.

The chain uses TRBV15 and TRBJ1-4; D gene uncertain. Germline V gives CDR1 LNHNV, CDR2 YYDKDF (reference sequence). V was trimmed by 1 base and J by 7 bases, leaving 7 bases between them. The length of the CDR3 is 13 residues. In DNA, the CDR3 is TGTGCCACCAGCAGAGGGGAGGGTGAAAAACTGTTTTTT. Amino acid sequence: CATSRGEGEKLFF.

This clone has a handful of counts. This chain connects TRBV7-2 to TRBJ1-2, with D hard to call. The CDR3 has 12 amino acids. V was clipped by 5 bases and J by 8 bases, with 12 bases between them. Germline CDR1 and CDR2: SGHTA and FQGNSA. This chain's CDR3 is CASSRPGFGYTF. CDR3 nucleotides: TGTGCCAGCAGCCGCCCGGGGTTCGGCTACACCTTC. Based on the CDR3 plus reference TRBV7-2 and TRBJ1-2, the full variable domain is GAGVSQSPSNKVTEKGKDVELRCDPISGHTALYWYRQSLGQGLEFLIYFQGNSAPDKSGLPSDRFSAERTGGSVSTLTIQRTQQEDSAVYLCASSRPGFGYTFGSGTRLTVV.

The chain employs TRBV29-1 and TRBJ2-1; 8 positions agree with TRBD2. This CDR3 region has 14 residues. Germline CDR1 reads SQVTM; CDR2 reads ANQGSEA. V lost 1 base to trimming and J lost 7 bases; unmatched junction nucleotides: 6. The DNA of the CDR3 is TGCAGCGTTGAAGGGGCGGGAGGAGGGAATGAGCAGTTCTTC. Its translation is CSVEGAGGGNEQFF.

This clone was picked up a small number of times. J is TRBJ1-1 and V is TRBV19; D may be TRBD1 (6 bases). Trimming took 10 bases from V and 0 from J, leaving 15 bases between them. From germline, CDR1 is LNHDA and CDR2 SQIVND (reference sequence). This CDR3 is 14 amino acids long. The CDR3 sequence: CATTSDRLNTEAFF. The CDR3 DNA follows: TGTGCCACCACCTCGGACAGATTGAACACTGAAGCTTTCTTT.

With respect to this clone: In the same sample, other DNA sequences code for this CDR3. J is TRBJ1-1 and V is TRBV6-5, with D possibly TRBD1 on 6 matching bases. The V gene's germline CDR1 is MNHEY and CDR2 SVGAGI. The CDR3 has 14 residues. V was trimmed by 1 base and J by 2 bases, leaving 8 bases between them. The CDR3 loop reads CASSYLQGNTEAFF. DNA of the CDR3: TGTGCCAGCAGTTACTTACAGGGCAACACTGAAGCTTTCTTT.

The chain links TRBV5-1 to TRBJ1-6; 9 positions agree with TRBD1. The CDR3 has 15 residues. Trimming cost V 4 bases and J 5 bases; bases outside gene matches: 4. CDR1 and CDR2 from the germline V gene are SGHRS and YFSETQ. Here the CDR3 DNA reads TGCGCCAGCAGCACACAGGGGGCTGATAATTCACCCCTCCACTTT. It codes for CASSTQGADNSPLHF.

The chain uses TRBV7-2 and TRBJ2-3, with TRBD2 identical over 8 bases. The CDR3 length is 16 residues. The V segment lost 2 bases and the J segment 4 bases; nucleotides outside the gene matches: 8. CDR1 SGHTA and CDR2 FQGNSA come from the germline V gene. The CDR3 region is CASSLRAGGKADTQYF. The DNA for the CDR3 is TGTGCCAGCAGCTTACGGGCGGGAGGAAAGGCAGATACGCAGTATTTT.

V usage is TRBV28 and J usage is TRBJ1-1; D gene uncertain. The V end lost 4 bases, the J end lost 8 bases, and 20 bases lay between the germline ends. This CDR3 region has 15 residues. Germline CDR1 and CDR2: MDHEN and SYDVKM. DNA of the CDR3: TGTGCCAGCAGTTATAGGGCCGTGTCCGGAGGGGAAGCTTTCTTT. This encodes CASSYRAVSGGEAFF.

The V gene is TRBV10-1, the J gene TRBJ2-2; 14 bases align to TRBD2. There are 16 residues in the CDR3. Trimming at V came to 3 bases and at J to 5 bases, leaving 2 bases not matched to a gene. Per germline, CDR1 WNHNN and CDR2 SYGVQD (reference sequence). The CDR3 DNA is TGCGCCAGCAGTGATGGGACTAGCGGGGGTACCGGGGAGCTGTTTTTT. This codes for CASSDGTSGGTGELFF.

The chain carries TRBV2 and TRBJ1-3; D is undetermined. The germline V and J ends were trimmed by 3 bases and 2 bases, with 8 bases remaining between them. Germline V gene lookup returns CDR1 SNHLY and CDR2 FYNNEI. The CDR3 runs to 14 residues. CDR3 sequence reads: CASSEGSPGNTIYF. The CDR3 nucleotides read TGTGCCAGCAGTGAGGGGAGTCCTGGAAACACCATATATTTT. Based on the CDR3 plus reference TRBV2 and TRBJ1-3, the full variable domain is EPEVTQTPSHQVTQMGQEVILRCVPISNHLYFYWYRQILGQKVEFLVSFYNNEISEKSEIFDDQFSVERPDGSNFTLKIRSTKLEDSAMYFCASSEGSPGNTIYFGEGSWLTVV.

In regard to this clone: Germline is not matched at one junction end, which may reflect a read error. V usage is TRBV18 and J usage is TRBJ2-3; D possibly corresponds to TRBD1 (6 bases). Germline lookup yields CDR1 KGHSH and CDR2 LQKENI. The CDR3 is 16 amino acids. CDR3 sequence (DNA): TGTGCCAGCTCATCACCCAGGACAGCTAACACAGATACGCAGTATTTT. Translating it yields CASSSPRTANTDTQYF.

The V gene is TRBV7-6, the J gene TRBJ2-1; TRBD2 aligns across 8 bases. Germline CDR1 SGHVS, CDR2 FNYEAQ. With 5 bases clipped from V and 0 bases from J, the junction kept 15 bases outside the gene matches. The CDR3 extends over 19 amino acids. This chain's CDR3 is CASSPNLSGGLSSYNEQFF. Written as DNA, the CDR3 is TGTGCCAGCAGCCCGAACCTCAGCGGGGGCCTCAGCTCCTACAATGAGCAGTTCTTC.

The chain carries TRBV2 and TRBJ1-2, with D tentatively TRBD1 (6 bases). The CDR3 sequence is 14 residues long. Germline V gives CDR1 SNHLY, CDR2 FYNNEI. V was cut by 2 bases and J by 2 bases, with 9 bases left in between. The CDR3 loop reads CASSERQANYGYTF. As DNA, the CDR3 is TGTGCCAGCAGTGAAAGACAGGCCAACTATGGCTACACCTTC.

The V call is TRBV10-3, the J call TRBJ2-1; the D gene is possibly TRBD2 (5 bases). Germline V lookup: CDR1 ENHRY, CDR2 SYGVKD. The CDR3 length is 15 residues. The germline V and J ends were trimmed by 3 bases and 6 bases, with 15 bases remaining between them. The CDR3 spells CAISEEGYSSNEQFF. The CDR3 DNA reads TGTGCCATCAGTGAAGAGGGCTATTCTTCCAATGAGCAGTTCTTC.

CDR3 bases: TGTGCCAGCAGCTTTAAGACTGCAGATACGCAGTATTTT. It translates to CASSFKTADTQYF. The V and J genes are TRBV7-2 and TRBJ2-3; D is uncertain. The germline gives CDR1 SGHTA, CDR2 FQGNSA. The CDR3 is made up of 13 amino acids. V lost 3 bases and J lost 4, with 8 bases in between.

The chain links TRBV18 to TRBJ2-5; perhaps TRBD1 as D (6 bases). Trimming removed 2 bases from V and 5 bases from J, with 9 bases in between. Germline V lookup: CDR1 KGHSH, CDR2 LQKENI. The CDR3 spans 13 residues. CDR3 region: CASSPGGAETQYF. In nucleotides, the CDR3 is TGTGCCAGCTCACCAGGGGGCGCGGAGACCCAGTACTTC.

This chain connects TRBV7-8 to TRBJ2-7; possible D gene TRBD2, 6 bases. The CDR3 is 18 amino acids. Per germline, CDR1 SGHVS and CDR2 FQNEAQ. Trimming cost V 5 bases and J 3 bases, with 26 bases left between them. CDR3 region: CASSLETSTLLGSYEQYF. The CDR3 DNA is TGTGCCAGCAGCCTCGAGACTAGTACTTTATTGGGTAGCTACGAGCAGTACTTC.

This chain links TRBV11-2 with TRBJ1-2; D gene ambiguous. The CDR3 is made up of 13 amino acids. V lost 1 base and J 6 bases, leaving 9 bases between the germline ends. Germline CDR1 SGHAT, CDR2 FQNNGV. CDR3: CASSLGYGNGYTF. In nucleotides, the CDR3 is TGTGCCAGCAGCTTAGGATACGGGAATGGCTACACCTTC.

The chain links TRBV5-5 to TRBJ1-2; 7 nucleotides match TRBD1. V lost 4 bases, J lost 3 bases, and 12 bases stayed unmatched. The CDR3 extends over 16 amino acids. Germline CDR1 and CDR2: SGHKS and YYEKEE (reference sequence). CDR3 sequence: CASSRQGPGKDYGYTF. CDR3 sequence (DNA): TGTGCCAGCAGCAGACAGGGCCCGGGGAAAGACTATGGCTACACCTTC.

This sequence joins TRBV5-1 and TRBJ2-1, with 7 bases aligning to TRBD1. Losses at the gene ends were 6 bases for V and 5 bases for J; bases not matched to a gene: 23. This CDR3 has 19 amino acids. Germline assignment: CDR1 SGHRS and CDR2 YFSETQ. As DNA, the CDR3 is TGCGCCAGCATGCGGGCAGACAGGGACCAAACATCCTTTAACAATGAGCAGTTCTTC. This sequence encodes CASMRADRDQTSFNNEQFF.

This chain uses TRBV27 with TRBJ1-4; D gene uncertain. V gave up 6 bases and J gave up 8 bases, with 16 bases separating them. CDR1 is MNHEY, CDR2 SMNVEV, per germline (reference sequence). The CDR3 spans 14 residues. Here the CDR3 DNA reads TGTGCCAGCAGCCGAGCCGGAGCCGACGAAAAACTGTTTTTT. Its translation is CASSRAGADEKLFF.